Following are 23 T cell receptor beta chains from one sample sequenced in a study of T cells after yellow fever vaccination. TCRdb reprocessed the 5' RACE reads with MiXCR, giving one entry per CDR3 protein. The data contain around 350,000 distinct CDR3 sequences, around 10% of them singletons. The source was PBMCs, collected on the day of the first yellow fever vaccination. The source is a man younger than 35 who received the YFV17D yellow fever vaccine.

The J gene is TRBJ2-5, the V gene TRBV5-1, with D possibly called TRBD1 or TRBD2 (5 bases each). CDR1 SGHRS and CDR2 YFSETQ come from the germline V gene. V lost 1 base and J 0 bases, leaving 10 bases between the germline ends. CDR3 size: 15 residues. The DNA of the CDR3 is TGCGCCAGCAGCTTGATGAGGGGCCACCAAGAGACCCAGTACTTC. This sequence encodes CASSLMRGHQETQYF.

This clonotype was observed a handful of times. CDR3 amino acids: CASSISRAYEQYF. DNA of the CDR3: TGCGCCAGCAGTATCAGCAGAGCCTACGAGCAGTACTTC. The chain carries TRBV10-2 and TRBJ2-7; D unresolved. The CDR3 length is 13 residues. Looked up from germline, CDR1 is WSHSY and CDR2 is SAAADI. Trimming cost V 5 bases and J 2 bases, with 10 bases left between them.

The chain has TRBV29-1 and TRBJ2-1; TRBD2 matches 8 bases. V lost 7 bases, J lost 0 bases, and 5 bases stayed unmatched. The length of the CDR3 is 14 residues. Germline values: CDR1 SQVTM, CDR2 ANQGSEA. The CDR3 region has the DNA TGCAGCGGGAAGGGGACTAGCTCCTACAATGAGCAGTTCTTC. Its translation is CSGKGTSSYNEQFF.

In its sample, this clonotype was seen a few times. The chain uses TRBV6-2 or TRBV6-3 and TRBJ1-1; TRBD1 agrees at 7 bases. Germline V gene lookup returns CDR1 MNHEY and CDR2 SVGEGT. The CDR3 covers 15 residues. The ends lost 6 bases at V and 0 bases at J; junction bases unmatched: 7. The CDR3 region has the DNA TGTGCCAGCAGCCCAGGGGGATTGTTGAACACTGAAGCTTTCTTT. Protein product: CASSPGGLLNTEAFF.

The gene calls are TRBV20-1 and TRBJ2-3; D tentatively fits TRBD1 or TRBD2 (6 bases each). This CDR3 has 14 residues. In germline, CDR1 is DFQATT, CDR2 SNEGSKA (reference sequence). CDR3 nucleotides: TGCTTCGGGGGACACGCTCAGAGCACAGATACGCAGTATTTT. The encoded protein is CFGGHAQSTDTQYF.

V usage is TRBV6-5 and J usage is TRBJ1-1; D is unclear. V shed 1 base and J shed 11 bases, with 14 bases lying between them. Germline CDR1 and CDR2: MNHEY and SVGAGI. The CDR3 loop spans 13 amino acids. DNA of the CDR3: TGTGCCAGCAGTTACTTCCCAGGCGACGGTGCTTTCTTT. Translating gives CASSYFPGDGAFF.

The chain uses TRBV7-8 and TRBJ2-7; possible D gene TRBD1, 6 bases. Germline lookup yields CDR1 SGHVS and CDR2 FQNEAQ. The CDR3 extends over 14 amino acids. V was trimmed by 4 bases and J by 2 bases, leaving 12 bases between them. DNA for the CDR3: TGTGCCAGCAGCTCCGGACCAGGGGCCTACGAGCAGTACTTC. It specifies CASSSGPGAYEQYF. Based on the CDR3 plus reference TRBV7-8 and TRBJ2-7, the full variable domain is GAGVSQSPRYKVAKRGQDVALRCDPISGHVSLFWYQQALGQGPEFLTYFQNEAQLDKSGLPSDRFFAERPEGSVSTLKIQRTQQEDSAVYLCASSSGPGAYEQYFGPGTRLTVT.

At least ten counts were recorded for this clonotype. The chain links TRBV7-2 to TRBJ2-5; unclear D gene. CDR1 SGHTA and CDR2 FQGNSA come from the germline V gene. This CDR3 contains 14 residues. V lost 4 bases and J 5 bases, leaving 14 bases between the germline ends. The CDR3 DNA reads as TGTGCCAGCAGCTCACCCCAGTCGCCCGAGACCCAGTACTTC. Translated, it gives CASSSPQSPETQYF.

The chain combines TRBV20-1 with TRBJ1-6, with a tentative D call TRBD1 (5 bases). CDR1 is DFQATT and CDR2 is SNEGSKA in the germline V gene (reference sequence). Between the trimmed V and J ends, which lost 6 bases and 0 bases, there was a span of 18 bases. The CDR3 has 17 amino acids. The CDR3 bases are TGCAGTGCCCGGGACCGACGAATAAGCTCCTATAATTCACCCCTCCACTTT. Translating gives CSARDRRISSYNSPLHF.

This clonotype was seen many times. This chain links TRBV7-9 with TRBJ2-2; a possible D gene is TRBD2 (5 bases). Looked up from germline, CDR1 is SEHNR and CDR2 is FQNEAQ (reference sequence). Trimming shortened V by 4 bases and J by 6 bases, and 9 bases separated the two germline ends. This CDR3 has 13 residues. The CDR3 spells CASSSAGAGELFF. The CDR3 coding sequence is TGTGCCAGCAGCTCCGCCGGGGCCGGGGAGCTGTTTTTT. Combining the CDR3 with reference TRBV7-9 and TRBJ2-2 gives the whole variable domain DTGVSQNPRHKITKRGQNVTFRCDPISEHNRLYWYRQTLGQGPEFLTYFQNEAQLEKSRLLSDRFSAERPKGSFSTLEIQRTEQGDSAMYLCASSSAGAGELFFGEGSRLTVL.

The rearrangement links TRBV19 to TRBJ2-1; D is unclear. Germline V gene data show CDR1 as LNHDA and CDR2 as SQIVND (reference sequence). The CDR3 sequence is 12 residues long. Trimming removed 4 bases from V and 8 bases from J, with 9 bases in between. The CDR3 DNA is TGTGCCAGTAGTAGTAGCAGGCATGAGCAGTTCTTC. Its protein product is CASSSSRHEQFF.

This sequence joins TRBV5-4 and TRBJ2-1; TRBD1 or TRBD2 may be the D gene (5 bases each). The V gene lost 5 bases and the J gene lost 3 bases, with 12 bases spanning the gap. Germline V CDR1 and CDR2: SGHNT, YYREEE (reference sequence). The CDR3 sequence is 14 residues long. The CDR3 reads CASRLMGDYNEQFF. The DNA of the CDR3 is TGTGCCAGCAGATTAATGGGGGACTACAATGAGCAGTTCTTC.

On this clonotype: The CDR3 does not close with the conserved phenylalanine or tryptophan, likely indicating a read error. The gene calls are TRBV7-9 and TRBJ2-7; possible D gene TRBD1, 5 bases. V was cut by 7 bases and J by 2 bases, with 21 bases left in between. This CDR3 comprises 16 residues. Germline loops: CDR1 SEHNR, CDR2 FQNEAQ (reference sequence). As DNA, the CDR3 is TGTGCCAGCACCTCGGGTGGGGCGGAATACCCCTACGAGCAGTACTCC. Translating gives CASTSGGAEYPYEQYS.

This clonotype was counted between two and nine times. The chain couples TRBV5-1 to TRBJ2-5, with 7 bases identical to TRBD1. The CDR3 has 13 residues. Germline CDR1 is SGHRS and CDR2 is YFSETQ. Trimming removed 3 bases from V and 11 bases from J; junction bases left unmatched: 10. The CDR3 bases are TGCGCCAGCAGCTCGGAGGACAGGCTTAAACAGTACTTC. Amino acid sequence: CASSSEDRLKQYF.

The chain has TRBV6-5 and TRBJ1-6; 9 bases match TRBD1. This CDR3 is 16 amino acids long. Unmatched junction bases numbered 10, after V lost 6 bases and J lost 7 bases. Germline V gene data show CDR1 as MNHEY and CDR2 as SVGAGI. This CDR3 reads CASSRQRTGENSPLHF. CDR3 coding DNA: TGTGCCAGCAGCCGACAAAGGACAGGGGAGAATTCACCCCTCCACTTT.

This clonotype has more than one count but fewer than ten. The chain has TRBV13 and TRBJ1-1; D call uncertain. The CDR3 has 13 residues. From germline, CDR1 is PRHDT and CDR2 FYEKMQ (reference sequence). Trimming removed 5 bases at V and 5 bases at J, with 12 bases between. The CDR3 DNA is TGTGCCAGCAGCCCAGCCCCATGGACTGAAGCTTTCTTT. It codes for CASSPAPWTEAFF.

The J gene is TRBJ2-7, the V gene TRBV12-3 or TRBV12-4, with 10 bases matching TRBD1. The trim removed 7 bases at V and 4 bases at J, leaving 4 bases unmatched. The length of the CDR3 is 13 residues. CDR3 protein: CASTRTGGYEQYF. CDR3 sequence (DNA): TGTGCCAGCACTCGGACAGGGGGATACGAGCAGTACTTC.

This clonotype was recorded at least ten times. V usage is TRBV5-1 and J usage is TRBJ2-2; a weak D match, TRBD1 (5 bases). Germline loops: CDR1 SGHRS, CDR2 YFSETQ. Trimming pared 4 bases from V and 0 bases from J, leaving 13 bases between. The CDR3 is 16 residues long. Here the CDR3 DNA reads TGCGCCAGCAGCCCCGTGTGGGGCGCGAACACCGGGGAGCTGTTTTTT. Residues: CASSPVWGANTGELFF.

This clonotype has at least ten counts. This rearrangement joins TRBV7-9 to TRBJ2-7; D is possibly TRBD1 or TRBD2 (5 bases each). The CDR3 loop spans 15 amino acids. Looked up from germline, CDR1 is SEHNR and CDR2 is FQNEAQ (reference sequence). V lost 4 bases to trimming and J lost 1 base, with 14 bases between them. The CDR3 region is CASSSGMGESYEQYF. DNA for the CDR3: TGTGCCAGCAGCTCTGGAATGGGGGAGTCCTACGAGCAGTACTTC.

The chain recombines TRBV5-1 with TRBJ2-7; no firm D call. V was trimmed by 8 bases and J by 4 bases, leaving 10 bases between them. The CDR3 length is 11 residues. In germline, CDR1 is SGHRS, CDR2 YFSETQ. The CDR3 bases are TGCGCCAGGTTCCCCTATTACGAGCAGTACTTC. Protein sequence: CARFPYYEQYF.

V usage is TRBV11-2 and J usage is TRBJ2-2, with 8 bases that match TRBD2. After removal of 6 bases from V and 4 bases from J, the junction contained 7 bases not matched to a gene. Germline V lookup: CDR1 SGHAT, CDR2 FQNNGV. This CDR3 has 15 amino acids. The CDR3: CASSPTSGSTGELFF. As DNA, the CDR3 is TGTGCCAGCAGTCCCACCAGCGGGAGCACCGGGGAGCTGTTTTTT.

The CDR3 DNA reads TGTGCCAGCAGCCAAGAGGGCGTCGGTAACACTGAAGCTTTCTTT. Translated: CASSQEGVGNTEAFF. This rearrangement joins TRBV4-2 to TRBJ1-1; D ambiguous. Germline lookup yields CDR1 LGHNA and CDR2 YNFKEQ. V was pared by 0 bases and J by 2 bases, with 10 bases between. This CDR3 region has 15 residues.

This chain joins TRBV9 and TRBJ2-7; 13 nucleotides agree with TRBD2. The V gene end was trimmed by 4 bases and the J gene end by 5 bases; junction bases not matched to a gene: 3. From germline, CDR1 is SGDLS and CDR2 YYNGEE. The CDR3 loop spans 14 amino acids. The DNA for the CDR3 is TGTGCCAGCAGCTCGGGGACTAGCGGGGACGAGCAGTACTTC. Protein sequence: CASSSGTSGDEQYF.